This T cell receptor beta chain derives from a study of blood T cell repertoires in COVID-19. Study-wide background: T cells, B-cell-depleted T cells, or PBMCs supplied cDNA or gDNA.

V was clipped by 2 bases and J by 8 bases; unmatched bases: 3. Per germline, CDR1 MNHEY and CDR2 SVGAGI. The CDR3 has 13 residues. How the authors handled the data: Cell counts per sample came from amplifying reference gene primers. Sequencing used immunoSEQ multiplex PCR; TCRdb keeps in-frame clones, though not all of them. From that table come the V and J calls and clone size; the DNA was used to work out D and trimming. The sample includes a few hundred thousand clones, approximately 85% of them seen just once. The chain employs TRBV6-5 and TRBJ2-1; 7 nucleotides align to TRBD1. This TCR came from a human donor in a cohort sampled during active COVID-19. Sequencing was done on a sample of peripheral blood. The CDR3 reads CASSYPQGDEQFF. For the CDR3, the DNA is TGTGCCAGCAGTTACCCGCAGGGGGATGAGCAGTTCTTC.